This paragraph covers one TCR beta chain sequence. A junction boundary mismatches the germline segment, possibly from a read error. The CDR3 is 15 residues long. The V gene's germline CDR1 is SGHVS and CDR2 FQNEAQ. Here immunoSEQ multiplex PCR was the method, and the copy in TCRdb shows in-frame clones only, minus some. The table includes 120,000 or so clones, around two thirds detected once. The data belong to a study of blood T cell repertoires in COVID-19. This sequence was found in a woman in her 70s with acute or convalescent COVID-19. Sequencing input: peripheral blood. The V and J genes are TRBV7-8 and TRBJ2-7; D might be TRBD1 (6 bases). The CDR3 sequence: CAGSVTTGPEYEQYF. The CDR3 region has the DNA TGTGCCGGCAGCGTAACGACAGGACCCGAGTACGAGCAGTACTTC.